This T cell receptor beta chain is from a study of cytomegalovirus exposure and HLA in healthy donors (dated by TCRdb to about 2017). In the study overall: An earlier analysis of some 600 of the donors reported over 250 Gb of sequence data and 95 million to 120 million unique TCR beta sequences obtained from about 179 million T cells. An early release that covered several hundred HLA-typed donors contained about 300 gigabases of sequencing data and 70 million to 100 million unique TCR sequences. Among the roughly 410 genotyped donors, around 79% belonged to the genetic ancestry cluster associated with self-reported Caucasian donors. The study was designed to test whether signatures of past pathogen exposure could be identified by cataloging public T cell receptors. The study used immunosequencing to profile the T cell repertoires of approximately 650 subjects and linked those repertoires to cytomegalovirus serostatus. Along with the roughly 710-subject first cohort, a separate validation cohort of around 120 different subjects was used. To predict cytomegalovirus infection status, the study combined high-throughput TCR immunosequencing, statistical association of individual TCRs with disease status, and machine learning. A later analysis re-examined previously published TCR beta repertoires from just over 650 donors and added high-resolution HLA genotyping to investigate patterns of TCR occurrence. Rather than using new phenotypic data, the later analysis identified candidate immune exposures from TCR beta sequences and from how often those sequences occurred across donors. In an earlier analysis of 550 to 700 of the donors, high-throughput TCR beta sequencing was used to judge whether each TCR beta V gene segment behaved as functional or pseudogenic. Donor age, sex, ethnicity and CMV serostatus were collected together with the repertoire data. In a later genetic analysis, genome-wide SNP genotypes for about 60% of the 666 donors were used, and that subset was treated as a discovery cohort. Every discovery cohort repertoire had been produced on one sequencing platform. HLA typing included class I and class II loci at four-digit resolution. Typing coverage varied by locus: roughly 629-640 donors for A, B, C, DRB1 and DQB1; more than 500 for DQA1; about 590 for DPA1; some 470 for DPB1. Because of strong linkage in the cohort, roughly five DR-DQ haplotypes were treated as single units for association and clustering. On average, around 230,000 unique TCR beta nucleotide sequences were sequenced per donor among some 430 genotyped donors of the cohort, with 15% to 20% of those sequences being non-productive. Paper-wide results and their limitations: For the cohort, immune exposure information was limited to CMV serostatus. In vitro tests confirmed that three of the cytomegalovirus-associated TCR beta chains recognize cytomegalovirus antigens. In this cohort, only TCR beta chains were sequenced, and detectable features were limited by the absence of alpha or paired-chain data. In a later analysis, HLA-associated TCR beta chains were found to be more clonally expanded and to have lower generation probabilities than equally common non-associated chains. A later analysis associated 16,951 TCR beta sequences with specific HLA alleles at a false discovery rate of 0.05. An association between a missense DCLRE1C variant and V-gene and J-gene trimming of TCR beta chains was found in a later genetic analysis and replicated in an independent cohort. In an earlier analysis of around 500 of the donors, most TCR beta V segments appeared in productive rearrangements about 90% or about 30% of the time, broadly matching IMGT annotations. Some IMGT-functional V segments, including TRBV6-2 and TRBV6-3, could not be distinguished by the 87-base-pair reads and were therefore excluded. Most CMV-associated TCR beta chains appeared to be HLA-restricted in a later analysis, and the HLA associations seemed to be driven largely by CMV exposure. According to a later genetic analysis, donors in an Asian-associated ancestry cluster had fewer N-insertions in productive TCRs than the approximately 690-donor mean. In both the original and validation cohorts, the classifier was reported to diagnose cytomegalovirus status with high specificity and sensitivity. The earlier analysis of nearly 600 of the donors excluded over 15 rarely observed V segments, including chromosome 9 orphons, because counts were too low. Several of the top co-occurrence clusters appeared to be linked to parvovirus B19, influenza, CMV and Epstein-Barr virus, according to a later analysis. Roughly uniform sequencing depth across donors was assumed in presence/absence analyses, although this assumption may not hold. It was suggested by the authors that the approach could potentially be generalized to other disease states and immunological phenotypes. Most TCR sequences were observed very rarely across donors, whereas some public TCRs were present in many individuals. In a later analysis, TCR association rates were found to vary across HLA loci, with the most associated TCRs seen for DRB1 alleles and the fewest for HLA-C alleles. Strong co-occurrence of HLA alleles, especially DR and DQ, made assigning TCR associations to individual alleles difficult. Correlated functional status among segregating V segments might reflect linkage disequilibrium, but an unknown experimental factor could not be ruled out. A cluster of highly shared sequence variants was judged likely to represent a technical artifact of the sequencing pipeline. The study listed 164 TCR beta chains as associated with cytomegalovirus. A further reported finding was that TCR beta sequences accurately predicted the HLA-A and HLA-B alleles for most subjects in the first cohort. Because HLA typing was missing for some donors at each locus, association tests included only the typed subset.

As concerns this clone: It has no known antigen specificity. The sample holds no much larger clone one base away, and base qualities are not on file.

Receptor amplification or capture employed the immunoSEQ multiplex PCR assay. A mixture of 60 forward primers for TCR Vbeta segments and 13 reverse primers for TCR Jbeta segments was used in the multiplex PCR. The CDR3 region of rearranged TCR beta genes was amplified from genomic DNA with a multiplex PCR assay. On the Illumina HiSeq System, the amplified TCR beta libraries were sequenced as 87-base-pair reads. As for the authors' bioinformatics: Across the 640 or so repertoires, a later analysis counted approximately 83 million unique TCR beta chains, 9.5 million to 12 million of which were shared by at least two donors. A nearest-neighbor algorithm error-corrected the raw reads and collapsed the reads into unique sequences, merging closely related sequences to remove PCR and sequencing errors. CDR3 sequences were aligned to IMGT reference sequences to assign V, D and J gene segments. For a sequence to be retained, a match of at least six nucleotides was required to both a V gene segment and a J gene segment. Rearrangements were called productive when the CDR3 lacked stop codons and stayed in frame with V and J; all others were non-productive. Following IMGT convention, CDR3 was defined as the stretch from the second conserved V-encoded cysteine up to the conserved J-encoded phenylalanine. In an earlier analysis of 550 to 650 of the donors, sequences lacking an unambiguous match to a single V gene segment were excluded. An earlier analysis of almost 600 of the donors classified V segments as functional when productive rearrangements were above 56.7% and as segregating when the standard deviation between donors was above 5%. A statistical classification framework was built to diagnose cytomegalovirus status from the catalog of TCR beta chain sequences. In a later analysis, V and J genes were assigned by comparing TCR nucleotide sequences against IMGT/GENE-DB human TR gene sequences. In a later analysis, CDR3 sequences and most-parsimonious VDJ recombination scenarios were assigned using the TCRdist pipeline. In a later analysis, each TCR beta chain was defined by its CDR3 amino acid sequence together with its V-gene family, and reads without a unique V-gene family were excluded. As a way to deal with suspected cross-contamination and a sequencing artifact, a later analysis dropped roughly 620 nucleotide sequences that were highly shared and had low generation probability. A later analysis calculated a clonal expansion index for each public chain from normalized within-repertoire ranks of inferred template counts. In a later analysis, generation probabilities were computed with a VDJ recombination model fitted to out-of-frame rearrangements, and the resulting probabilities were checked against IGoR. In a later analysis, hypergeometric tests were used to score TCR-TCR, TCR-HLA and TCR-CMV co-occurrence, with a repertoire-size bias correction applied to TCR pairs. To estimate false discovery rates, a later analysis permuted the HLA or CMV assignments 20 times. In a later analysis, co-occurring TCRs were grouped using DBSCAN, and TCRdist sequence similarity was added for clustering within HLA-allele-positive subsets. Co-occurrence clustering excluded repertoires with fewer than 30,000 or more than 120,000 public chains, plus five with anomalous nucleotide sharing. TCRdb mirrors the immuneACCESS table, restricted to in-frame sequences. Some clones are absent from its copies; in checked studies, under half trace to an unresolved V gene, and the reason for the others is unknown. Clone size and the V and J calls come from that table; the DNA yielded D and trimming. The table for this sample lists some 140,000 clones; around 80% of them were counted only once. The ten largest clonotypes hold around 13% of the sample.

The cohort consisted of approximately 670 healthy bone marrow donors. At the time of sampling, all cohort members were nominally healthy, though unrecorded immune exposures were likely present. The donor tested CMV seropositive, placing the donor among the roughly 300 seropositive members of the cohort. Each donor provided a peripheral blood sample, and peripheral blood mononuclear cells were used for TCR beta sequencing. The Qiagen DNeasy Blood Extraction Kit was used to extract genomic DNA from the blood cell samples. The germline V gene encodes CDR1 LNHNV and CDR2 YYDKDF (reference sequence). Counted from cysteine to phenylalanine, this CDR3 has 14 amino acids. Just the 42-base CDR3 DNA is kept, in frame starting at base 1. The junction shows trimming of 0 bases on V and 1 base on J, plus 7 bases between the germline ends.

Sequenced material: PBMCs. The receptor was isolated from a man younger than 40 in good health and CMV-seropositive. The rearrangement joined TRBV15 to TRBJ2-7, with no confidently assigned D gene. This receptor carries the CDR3 CATSRDQSSYEQYF. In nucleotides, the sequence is TGTGCCACCAGCAGAGATCAATCATCCTACGAGCAGTACTTC. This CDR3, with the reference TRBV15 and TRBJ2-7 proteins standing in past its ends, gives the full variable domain DAMVIQNPRYQVTQFGKPVTLSCSQTLNHNVMYWYQQKSSQAPKLLFHYYDKDFNNEADTPDNFQSRRPNTSFCFLDIRSPGLGDTAMYLCATSRDQSSYEQYFGPGTRLTVT.